The text below deals with one T cell receptor (beta chain). Its antigen is unidentified. No DNA is shown, since the ends of the CDR3 on it are uncertain; the CDR3 is the one TCRdb lists. Time point described: cycle 4 day 1 (C4D1), after less than 7 weeks of nivolumab. All trial patients relapsed after autologous stem cell transplantation. The data stem from a study of PD-1 blockade in classical Hodgkin lymphoma. Regarding the study as a whole: It was CD4+ TCR diversity, not CD8+, that rose significantly by C4D1. Patients newly diagnosed and complete responders had comparable baseline diversity. Any patient who commenced nivolumab under 1 year after ASCT was excluded.

Ends included, the CDR3 has 17 residues. Measured with immunoSEQ multiplex PCR; TCRdb has only the in-frame clones, and not every one. Among 50,000 or so clones, roughly 89% were seen once, and the ten largest hold about 14%. The source was peripheral blood mononuclear cells (PBMCs), collected before the fourth cycle of nivolumab. V is TRBV12-2 and J is TRBJ2-7; whether TRBD1, the table's D call, matches the DNA was not checked. TRBV12-2 is listed as a pseudogene. This TCR derives from a human donor with classical Hodgkin lymphoma. Here the CDR3 reads CASRLAGVGQGACEQYF.